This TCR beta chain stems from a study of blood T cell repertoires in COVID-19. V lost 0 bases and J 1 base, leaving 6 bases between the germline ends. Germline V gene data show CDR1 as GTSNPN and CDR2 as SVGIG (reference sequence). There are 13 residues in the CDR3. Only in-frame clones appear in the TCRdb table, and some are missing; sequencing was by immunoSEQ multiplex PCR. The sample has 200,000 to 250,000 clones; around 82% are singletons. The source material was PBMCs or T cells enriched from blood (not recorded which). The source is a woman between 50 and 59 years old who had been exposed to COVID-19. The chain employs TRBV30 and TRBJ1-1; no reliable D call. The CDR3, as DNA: TGTGCCTGGAGTGTACTTGAGAACACTGAAGCTTTCTTT. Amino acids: CAWSVLENTEAFF.